This entry lists 17 T cell receptor beta chains sequenced from one sample in a study of T cell responses to AZD1222 COVID-19 vaccine. Data came from immunoSEQ multiplex PCR; TCRdb stores just in-frame clones and leaves some out. The sample includes some 110,000 clones, about 89% of them seen just once. This sample comprised peripheral blood, obtained 28 days after the second dose of the MenACWY control vaccine. These receptors originate from an adult who received the MenACWY meningococcal vaccine as a control.

The chain combines TRBV28 with TRBJ2-1; 8 nucleotides align to TRBD2. The CDR3 contains 15 residues. J lost 2 bases, V lost 6 bases, and 6 bases had no gene match. CDR1 and CDR2 from the germline V gene are MDHEN and SYDVKM. CDR3 DNA sequence: TGTGCCAGCAGCCTGACTAGCGTGACCTACAATGAGCAGTTCTTC. Translation: CASSLTSVTYNEQFF.

The chain couples TRBV3-1 (or the pseudogene TRBV3-2) to TRBJ2-7; 12 bases match TRBD1. CDR1 and CDR2 from the germline V gene are LGHDT and YNNKEL (reference sequence). The CDR3 length is 14 residues. Trimming cost V 8 bases and J 5 bases; bases outside gene matches: 7. The CDR3 reads CASGPGQGAHEQYF. CDR3 coding DNA: TGTGCCAGCGGGCCGGGACAGGGGGCACACGAGCAGTACTTC.

The CDR3 region is CAGQGSLSTNYGYTF. CDR3 coding DNA: TGCGCGGGACAGGGTTCGTTGTCTACTAACTATGGCTACACCTTC. The chain recombines TRBV29-1 with TRBJ1-2; 9 bases map to TRBD1. Per germline, CDR1 SQVTM and CDR2 ANQGSEA. The CDR3 length is 15 residues.

This rearrangement joins TRBV30 to TRBJ1-1, with D maybe TRBD1 (5 bases). This CDR3 region has 14 residues. Germline-derived CDR1 and CDR2 are GTSNPN and SVGIG (reference sequence). V was shortened by 5 bases and J by 9 bases, with 22 bases between the two germline ends. The CDR3 reads CAWAGDSQRLKAFF. The DNA for the CDR3 is TGTGCCTGGGCCGGAGACAGCCAAAGACTTAAAGCTTTCTTT.

The chain carries TRBV27 and TRBJ2-7; 8 bases match TRBD2. Germline CDR1 MNHEY, CDR2 SMNVEV (reference sequence). This CDR3 has 14 amino acids. V shed 2 bases and J 4 bases; nucleotides not matched to a gene: 4. CDR3 nucleotide sequence: TGTGCCAGCAGTTTAGCGGGGGGCGGTTACGAGCAGTACTTC. It specifies CASSLAGGGYEQYF.

This clone was counted only a few times. The chain recombines TRBV7-2 with TRBJ2-3, with D possibly TRBD2 on 6 matching bases. The length of the CDR3 is 16 residues. Trimming shortened V by 4 bases and J by 6 bases, and 20 bases separated the two germline ends. Germline loops: CDR1 SGHTA, CDR2 FQGNSA. The CDR3 coding sequence is TGTGCCAGCAGCTCTAGACTAGGAGGATCGTCGGATACGCAGTATTTT. This codes for CASSSRLGGSSDTQYF.

The V call is TRBV18, the J call TRBJ1-4; 7 bases are shared with TRBD1. V lost 4 bases, J lost 4 bases, and 9 bases stayed unmatched. Germline V gene sequence: CDR1 KGHSH, CDR2 LQKENI. The CDR3 length is 16 residues. For the CDR3, the DNA is TGTGCCAGCTCACAAGGGACAGCGCAGGGTAATGAAAAACTGTTTTTT. Amino acids: CASSQGTAQGNEKLFF.

The rearrangement joins TRBV5-1 to TRBJ2-3, with TRBD1 identical over 10 bases. Trimming removed 4 bases from V and 2 bases from J; junction bases left unmatched: 4. The CDR3 contains 15 residues. Germline CDR1 reads SGHRS; CDR2 reads YFSETQ. CDR3 sequence: CASSPGQGPTDTQYF. The CDR3 DNA reads TGCGCCAGCAGCCCGGGACAGGGGCCCACAGATACGCAGTATTTT. The full variable domain, its missing parts supplied by reference TRBV5-1 and TRBJ2-3, is KAGVTQTPRYLIKTRGQQVTLSCSPISGHRSVSWYQQTPGQGLQFLFEYFSETQRNKGNFPGRFSGRQFSNSRSEMNVSTLELGDSALYLCASSPGQGPTDTQYFGPGTRLTVL.

The chain employs TRBV10-3 and TRBJ1-6; unclear D gene. Germline-derived CDR1 and CDR2 are ENHRY and SYGVKD. V was trimmed by 8 bases and J by 5 bases, leaving 13 bases between them. This CDR3 contains 14 residues. The CDR3 here is CAIWSGRNNSPLHF. DNA of the CDR3: TGTGCCATCTGGTCCGGGCGGAATAATTCACCCCTCCACTTT.

The genes are TRBV18 and TRBJ2-2, with 8 positions matching TRBD2. The CDR3 consists of 17 residues. Germline values: CDR1 KGHSH, CDR2 LQKENI. Trimming removed 1 base from V and 0 bases from J; junction bases left unmatched: 4. The CDR3 is CASSPRLRGANTGELFF. The CDR3 DNA reads as TGTGCCAGCTCACCACGATTGCGGGGGGCGAACACCGGGGAGCTGTTTTTT.

The V and J genes are TRBV7-2 and TRBJ1-1, with D unclear. Trimming removed 5 bases at V and 10 bases at J, with 23 bases between. The CDR3 consists of 15 residues. Germline V gene lookup returns CDR1 SGHTA and CDR2 FQGNSA. CDR3: CASSAKYLRTGRAFF. The CDR3 bases are TGTGCCAGCAGCGCTAAGTATCTTCGGACGGGTCGAGCTTTCTTT.

The chain has TRBV29-1 and TRBJ2-5, with 7 bases identical to TRBD1. This CDR3 spans 13 amino acids. Germline V gene data show CDR1 as SQVTM and CDR2 as ANQGSEA. V lost 7 bases, J lost 1 base, and 6 bases stayed unmatched. CDR3 DNA sequence: TGCAGCGCCGCACAGGGGATCCAAGAGACCCAGTACTTC. Translation gives CSAAQGIQETQYF.

This clone was seen only a few times. The chain has TRBV7-9 and TRBJ1-1, with D possibly being TRBD1 (6 bases). Trimming left V 1 base short and J 1 base short, with 7 bases between. Germline-derived CDR1 and CDR2 are SEHNR and FQNEAQ (reference sequence). There are 14 residues in the CDR3. As DNA, the CDR3 is TGTGCCAGCAGCTTAGGACAGGCGAACACTGAAGCTTTCTTT. The encoded protein is CASSLGQANTEAFF.

The V call is TRBV6-2 or TRBV6-3, the J call TRBJ2-7; D not resolved. This CDR3 is built from 11 residues. V was trimmed by 6 bases and J by 0 bases, leaving 3 bases between them. Germline V gives CDR1 MNHEY, CDR2 SVGEGT. The CDR3 sequence: CASSHSYEQYF. The CDR3 DNA reads as TGTGCCAGCAGCCACTCCTACGAGCAGTACTTC.

The chain employs TRBV5-8 and TRBJ1-4; 9 nucleotides line up with TRBD1. The J segment lost 16 bases and the V segment lost 5 bases, leaving 15 bases of the junction unmatched. This CDR3 has 14 residues. The germline V gene has CDR1 SGHTS and CDR2 YDEGEE. The CDR3 reads CASRLTGGLREPFF. The DNA for the CDR3 is TGTGCCAGCAGACTGACAGGGGGGCTTCGGGAGCCGTTTTTT.

V gene TRBV19 combines with J gene TRBJ2-2; 9 nucleotides align to TRBD1. V shed 5 bases and J 4 bases; nucleotides not matched to a gene: 5. The CDR3 spans 15 residues. The germline gives CDR1 LNHDA, CDR2 SQIVND (reference sequence). The DNA for the CDR3 is TGTGCCAGTAGTCTGAGGACAGGGGTCACCGGGGAGCTGTTTTTT. Protein product: CASSLRTGVTGELFF.

This chain connects TRBV30 to TRBJ1-1; TRBD1 is a possible D gene (5 bases). Germline V lookup: CDR1 GTSNPN, CDR2 SVGIG (reference sequence). The CDR3 has 17 residues. V lost 2 bases and J 0 bases, leaving 19 bases between the germline ends. CDR3 nucleotide sequence: TGTGCCTGGAGTTTATGGATGGGGCCCCGGATGAACACTGAAGCTTTCTTT. Residues: CAWSLWMGPRMNTEAFF.